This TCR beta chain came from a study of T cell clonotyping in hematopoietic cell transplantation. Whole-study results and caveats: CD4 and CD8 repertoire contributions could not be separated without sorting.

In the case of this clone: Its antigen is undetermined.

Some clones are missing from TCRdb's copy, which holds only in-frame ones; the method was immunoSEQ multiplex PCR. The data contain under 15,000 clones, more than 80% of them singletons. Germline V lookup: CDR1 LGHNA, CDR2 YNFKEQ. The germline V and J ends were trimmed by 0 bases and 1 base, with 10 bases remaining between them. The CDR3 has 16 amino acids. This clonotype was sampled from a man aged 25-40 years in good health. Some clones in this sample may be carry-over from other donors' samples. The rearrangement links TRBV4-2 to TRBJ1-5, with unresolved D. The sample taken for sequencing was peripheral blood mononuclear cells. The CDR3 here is CASSQEVVSSNQPQHF. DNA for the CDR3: TGTGCCAGCAGCCAAGAGGTTGTCTCCAGCAATCAGCCCCAGCATTTT.